This T cell receptor beta chain came from a study of radiation and T cells in renal cell carcinoma. Looked up from germline, CDR1 is SGHVS and CDR2 is FQNEAQ. V shed 1 base and J shed 9 bases, with 10 bases lying between them. CDR3 length equals 12 residues. The protocol was immunoSEQ multiplex PCR, while the TCRdb copy is restricted to in-frame clones and leaves out a portion. The sample yields about 120,000 clones, roughly four fifths seen once. This clone was recorded only once. Stated time point: blood 2 weeks post-SBRT. The treatment denotes: 15 Gy SBRT to primary tumor, nephrectomy 4 weeks later.

This TCR was recovered from a man in his fifties or sixties with renal cell carcinoma. The starting material was blood, obtained from a patient whose treatment included radiotherapy and nephrectomy. The J gene is TRBJ2-7, the V gene TRBV7-8, with a possible D match to TRBD1 (6 bases). The CDR3 nucleotides read TGTGCCAGCAGCTTAGACAGGGAAGCGCAGTACTTC. It translates to CASSLDREAQYF.